This entry concerns a single TCR beta chain. Its antigen is unknown. Using a J-beta primer mix together with a sample-barcoded 5' primer, a second PCR was run for roughly 6 to 11 cycles. From the 5' RACE reads, TCRdb called clonotypes with MiXCR, one entry per CDR3 protein. The repertoire includes approximately 1.5 million distinct CDR3 sequences, 40% to 45% of them detected once, and more than 4% sits in the top ten. The CDR3 runs to 16 residues. V was cut by 2 bases and J by 0 bases, with 12 bases left in between. The germline V gene encodes CDR1 MNHEY and CDR2 SVGEGT. This sample is part of a study of blood T cells in healthy people across ages. General study findings and limits: TCR beta diversity correlated strongly with naive T cell percentage. More naive CD4+ cells and higher diversity were found in long-lived than in aged donors.

Total RNA, at least 6 micrograms per sample, came from PBMCs. Sequencing was done on a sample of blood. The sequence derives from a young woman in good health. The chain uses TRBV6-2 or TRBV6-3 and TRBJ2-3, with D possibly called TRBD1 or TRBD2 (6 bases each). This CDR3 is CASSYMRGHSTDTQYF. CDR3 DNA: TGTGCCAGCAGTTACATGCGGGGACATAGCACAGATACGCAGTATTTT.